This T cell receptor (beta chain) was profiled in a study of T cell responses to AZD1222 COVID-19 vaccine. Doses given second, at about 4 or about 12 weeks, were pooled. Whole-study results and caveats: Spike-specific TCR breadth and depth rose after two AZD1222 doses. Donors were mostly white British, more females; clonal diversity possibly underestimated. Regions 160-218 and 743-854 dominated among vaccine-associated CD4 TCRs spanning spike.

Notes on this clone: Its antigen is not identified.

CDR1 and CDR2 from the germline V gene are LGHDT and YNNKEL (reference sequence). The CDR3 spans 20 residues. V shed 3 bases and J 2 bases; nucleotides not matched to a gene: 13. Assay: immunoSEQ multiplex PCR; the TCRdb copy retains only in-frame clones and omits some. This table has roughly 110,000 clones, approximately 90% appearing once. The sample here was peripheral blood, taken 28 days after the second AZD1222 dose. The clonotype originates from an adult who received the AZD1222 COVID-19 vaccine. This chain joins TRBV3-1 (or the pseudogene TRBV3-2) and TRBJ2-3; 14 bases map to TRBD2. CDR3 coding DNA: TGTGCCAGCAGCCAGGGGTCCGGACTAGCGGGAGGTCTACACACAGATACGCAGTATTTT. This codes for CASSQGSGLAGGLHTDTQYF.